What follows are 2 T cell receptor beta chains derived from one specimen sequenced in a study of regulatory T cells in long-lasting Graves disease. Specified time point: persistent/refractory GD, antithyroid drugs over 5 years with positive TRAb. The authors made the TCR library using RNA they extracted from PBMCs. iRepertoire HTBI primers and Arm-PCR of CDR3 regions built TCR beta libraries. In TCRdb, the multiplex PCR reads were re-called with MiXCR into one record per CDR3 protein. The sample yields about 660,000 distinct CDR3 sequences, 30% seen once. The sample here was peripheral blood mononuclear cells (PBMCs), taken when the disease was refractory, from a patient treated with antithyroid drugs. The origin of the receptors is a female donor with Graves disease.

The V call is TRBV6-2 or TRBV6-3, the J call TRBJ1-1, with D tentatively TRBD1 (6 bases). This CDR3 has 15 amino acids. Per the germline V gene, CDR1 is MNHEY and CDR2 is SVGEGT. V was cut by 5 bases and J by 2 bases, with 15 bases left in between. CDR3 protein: CASSLRDTQNTEAFF. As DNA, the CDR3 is TGTGCCAGCAGTCTCCGGGACACTCAAAACACTGAAGCTTTCTTT.

The CDR3 DNA follows: TGTGCCAGCAGTACCCACCACACCTGGGGTGAAAAACTGTTTTTT. Translating it yields CASSTHHTWGEKLFF. The rearrangement joins TRBV6-2 or TRBV6-3 to TRBJ1-4; D unclear. V gave up 5 bases and J gave up 7 bases, with 17 bases separating them. This CDR3 comprises 15 residues. In germline, CDR1 is MNHEY, CDR2 SVGEGT.